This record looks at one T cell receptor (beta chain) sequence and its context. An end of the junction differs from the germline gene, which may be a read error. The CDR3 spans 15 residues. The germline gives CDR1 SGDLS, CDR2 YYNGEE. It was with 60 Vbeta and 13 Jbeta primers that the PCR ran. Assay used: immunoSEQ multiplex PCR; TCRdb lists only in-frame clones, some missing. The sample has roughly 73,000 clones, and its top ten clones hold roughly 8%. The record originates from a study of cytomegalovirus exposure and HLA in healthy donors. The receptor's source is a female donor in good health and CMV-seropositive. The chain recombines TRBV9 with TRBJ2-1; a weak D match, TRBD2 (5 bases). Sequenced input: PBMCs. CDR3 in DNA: TGTGCCAGCAGCGTAAGCGGCATCTCCGACAATGAGCAGTTCTTC. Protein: CASSVSGISDNEQFF.